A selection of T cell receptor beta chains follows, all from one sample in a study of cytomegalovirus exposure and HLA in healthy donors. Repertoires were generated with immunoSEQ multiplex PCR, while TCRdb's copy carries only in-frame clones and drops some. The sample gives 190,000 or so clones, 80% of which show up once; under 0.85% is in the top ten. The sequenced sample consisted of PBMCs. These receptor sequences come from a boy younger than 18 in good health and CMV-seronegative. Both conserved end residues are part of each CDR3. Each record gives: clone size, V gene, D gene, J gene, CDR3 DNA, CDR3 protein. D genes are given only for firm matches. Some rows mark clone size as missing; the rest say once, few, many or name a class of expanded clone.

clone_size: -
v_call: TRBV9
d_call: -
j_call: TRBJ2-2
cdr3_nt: TGTGCCAGCAGGGGGACACCCACCGGGGAGCTGTTTTTT
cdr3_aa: CASRGTPTGELFF

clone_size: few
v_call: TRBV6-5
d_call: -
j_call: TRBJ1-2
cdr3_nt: TGTGCCAGCAGTTACTCGCCAGGGGCGCAGGGTGGCTACACCTTC
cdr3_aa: CASSYSPGAQGGYTF

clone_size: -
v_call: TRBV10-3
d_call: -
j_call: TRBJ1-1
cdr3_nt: TGTGCCATCAGTGTGGACAGCTCGAACACTGAAGCTTTCTTT
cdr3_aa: CAISVDSSNTEAFF

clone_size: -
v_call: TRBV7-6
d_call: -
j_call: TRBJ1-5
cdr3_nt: TGTGCCAGCAGCCCCTACAGGACGAGCAATCAGCCCCAGCATTTT
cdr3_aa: CASSPYRTSNQPQHF

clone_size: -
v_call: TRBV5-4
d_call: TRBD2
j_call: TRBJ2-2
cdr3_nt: TGTGCCAGCAGCCCAATGACTAGCGGGAACACCGGGGAGCTGTTTTTT
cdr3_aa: CASSPMTSGNTGELFF

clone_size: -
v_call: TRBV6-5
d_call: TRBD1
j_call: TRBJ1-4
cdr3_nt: TGTGCCAGCAGTTACTCGGGACAGGGGATCGAAAAACTGTTTTTT
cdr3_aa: CASSYSGQGIEKLFF

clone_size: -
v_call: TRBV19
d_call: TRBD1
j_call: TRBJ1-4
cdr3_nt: TGTGCCAGCCGTATGAGGGGGCGGGATGAAAAACTGTTTTTT
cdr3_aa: CASRMRGRDEKLFF

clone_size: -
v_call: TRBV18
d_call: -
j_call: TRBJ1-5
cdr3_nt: TGTGCCAGCTCACCAGCCAGCGCGGGGGCCGACAATCAGCCCCAGCATTTT
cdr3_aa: CASSPASAGADNQPQHF

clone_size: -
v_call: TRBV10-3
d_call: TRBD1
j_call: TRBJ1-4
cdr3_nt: TGTGCCATCGGTACGGGACAGGGGAATGAAAAACTGTTTTTT
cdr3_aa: CAIGTGQGNEKLFF

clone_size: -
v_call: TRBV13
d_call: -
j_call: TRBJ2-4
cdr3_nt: TGTGCCAGCAGCCGGGGGGGACAGGCCAAAAACATTCAGTACTTC
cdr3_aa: CASSRGGQAKNIQYF

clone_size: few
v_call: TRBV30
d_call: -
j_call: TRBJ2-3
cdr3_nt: TGTGCCTGGAACGCAGGGGATGGTGGAGATACGCAGTATTTT
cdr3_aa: CAWNAGDGGDTQYF

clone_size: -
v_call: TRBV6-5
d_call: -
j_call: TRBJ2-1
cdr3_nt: TGTGCCAGCAGTTACTCGGGAGGGGGGCTATACAATGAGCAGTTCTTC
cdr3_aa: CASSYSGGGLYNEQFF

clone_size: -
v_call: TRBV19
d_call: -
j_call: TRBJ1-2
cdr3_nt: TGTGCCAGTAGTATCCAGGGTTTAGACTATGGCTACACCTTC
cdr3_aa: CASSIQGLDYGYTF

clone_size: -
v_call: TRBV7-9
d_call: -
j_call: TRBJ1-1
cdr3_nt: TGTGCCAGCAGCGAAGGCCAGGGTTTTGCTTCTGAAGCTTTCTTT
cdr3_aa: CASSEGQGFASEAFF

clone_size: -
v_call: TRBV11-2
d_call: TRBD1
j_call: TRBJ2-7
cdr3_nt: TGTGCCAGCAGCTCCCGACAGGGCTCCTACGAGCAGTACTTC
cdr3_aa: CASSSRQGSYEQYF

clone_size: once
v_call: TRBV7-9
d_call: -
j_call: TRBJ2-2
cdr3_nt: TGTGCCAGCAGCTCCTACAGGGACGCCACCGGGGAGCTGTTTTTT
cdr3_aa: CASSSYRDATGELFF

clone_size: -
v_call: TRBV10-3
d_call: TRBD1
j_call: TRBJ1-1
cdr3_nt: TGTGCCACGGCGGGACAGGGGAACACTGAAGCTTTCTTT
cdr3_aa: CATAGQGNTEAFF

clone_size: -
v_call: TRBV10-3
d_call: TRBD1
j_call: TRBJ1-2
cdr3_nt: TGTGCCATTACAGGGGAAAGAAACGACTACACCTTC
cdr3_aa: CAITGERNDYTF

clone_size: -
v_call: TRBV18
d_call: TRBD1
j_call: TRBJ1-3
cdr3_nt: TGTGCCAGCTCACCGGACAGGGTGTCGTCTGGAAACACCATATATTTT
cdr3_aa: CASSPDRVSSGNTIYF

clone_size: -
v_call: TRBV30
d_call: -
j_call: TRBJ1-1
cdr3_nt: TGTGCCTGGAGTGTCCGCAGGGTATTCACTGAAGCTTTCTTT
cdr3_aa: CAWSVRRVFTEAFF

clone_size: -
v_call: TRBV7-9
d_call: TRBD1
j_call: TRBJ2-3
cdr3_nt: TGTGCCAGCAGCAGCGCCGGGACAGGGTTTAGCACAGATACGCAGTATTTT
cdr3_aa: CASSSAGTGFSTDTQYF

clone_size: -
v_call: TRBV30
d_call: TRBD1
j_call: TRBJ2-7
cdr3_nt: TGTGCCTGGACAGGGACAGGTAGTGTTTTGGACGAGCAGTACTTC
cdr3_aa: CAWTGTGSVLDEQYF

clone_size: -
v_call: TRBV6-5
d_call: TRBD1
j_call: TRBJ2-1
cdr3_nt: TGTGCCAGCAGGAGACAGGGGAGCCCAGCGAATGAGCAGTTCTTC
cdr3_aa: CASRRQGSPANEQFF

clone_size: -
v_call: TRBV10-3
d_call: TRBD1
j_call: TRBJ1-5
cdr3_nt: TGTGCCATCAGGGACAGGGGAAACCAGCCCCAGCATTTT
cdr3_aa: CAIRDRGNQPQHF

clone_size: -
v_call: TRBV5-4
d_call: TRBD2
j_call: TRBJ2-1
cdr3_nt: TGTGCCAGCAGCAGTACGGGACTAGACAATGAGCAGTTCTTC
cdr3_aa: CASSSTGLDNEQFF

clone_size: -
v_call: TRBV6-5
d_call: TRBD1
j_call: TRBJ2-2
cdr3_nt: TGTGCCAGCAGTTACTCGACAGGGGATCCCACCGGGGAGCTGTTTTTT
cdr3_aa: CASSYSTGDPTGELFF

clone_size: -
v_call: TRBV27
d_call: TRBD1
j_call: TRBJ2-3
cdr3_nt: TGTGCCAGCAGTTTAAGAGGGGGCGCGAGGACGCAGTATTTT
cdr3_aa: CASSLRGGARTQYF

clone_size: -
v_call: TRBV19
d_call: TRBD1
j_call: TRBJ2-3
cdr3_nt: TGTGCCAGTAGTTTTCGACAGGGGGGCGCAGATACGCAGTATTTT
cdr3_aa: CASSFRQGGADTQYF

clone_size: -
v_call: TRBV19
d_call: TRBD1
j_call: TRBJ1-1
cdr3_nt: TGTGCCAGTACCCCGGACAGGGTTCGGGTCACTGAAGCTTTCTTT
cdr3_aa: CASTPDRVRVTEAFF

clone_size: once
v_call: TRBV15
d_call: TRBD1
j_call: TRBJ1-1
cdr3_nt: TGTGCCACCAGCAGAGATCTCAGGGGGCCCCCTGAAGCTTTCTTT
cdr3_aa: CATSRDLRGPPEAFF

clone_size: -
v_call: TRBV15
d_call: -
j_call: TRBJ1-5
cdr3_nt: TGTGCCACCAGCAGGGGGGCAGGGAGAAATCAGCCCCAGCATTTT
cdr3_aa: CATSRGAGRNQPQHF

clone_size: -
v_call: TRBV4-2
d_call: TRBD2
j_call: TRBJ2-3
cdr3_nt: TGTGCCAGCAGCACGACTAGCGGGAGCACAGATACGCAGTATTTT
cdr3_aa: CASSTTSGSTDTQYF

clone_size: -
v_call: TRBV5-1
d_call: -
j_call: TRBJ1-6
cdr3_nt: TGCGCCAGCAGCTTGGACGCGGGAGGGGATTCACCCCTCCACTTT
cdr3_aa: CASSLDAGGDSPLHF

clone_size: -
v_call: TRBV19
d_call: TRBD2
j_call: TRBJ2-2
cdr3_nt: TGTGCCAGTGGGGGGACTAGCGGGATAACCGGGGAGCTGTTTTTT
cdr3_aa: CASGGTSGITGELFF

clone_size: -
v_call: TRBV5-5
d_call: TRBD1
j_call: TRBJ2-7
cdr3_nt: TGTGCCAGCAGTACCGCGGGCGGACAGGGCTCCTACGAGCAGTACTTC
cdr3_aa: CASSTAGGQGSYEQYF

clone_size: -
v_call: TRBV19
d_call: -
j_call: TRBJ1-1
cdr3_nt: TGTGCCAGTAGTATAGGTCTGTGGGAGGGGTACACTGAAGCTTTCTTT
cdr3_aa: CASSIGLWEGYTEAFF

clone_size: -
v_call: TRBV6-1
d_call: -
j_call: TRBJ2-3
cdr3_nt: TGTGCCAGCAGTGAAGCGTTGCAGACACCCACAGATACGCAGTATTTT
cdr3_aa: CASSEALQTPTDTQYF

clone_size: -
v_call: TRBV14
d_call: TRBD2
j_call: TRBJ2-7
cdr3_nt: TGTGCCAGCAGCCAAGGTTGGGGAACTATGAGCGGGAGGACTTTCGCCTACGAGCAGTACTTC
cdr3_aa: CASSQGWGTMSGRTFAYEQYF

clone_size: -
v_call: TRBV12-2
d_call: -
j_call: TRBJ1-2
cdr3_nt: TGTGCAAGTCGCCCTCGACAGGGTCGGTGGGACTATGGCTACACCTTC
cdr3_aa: CASRPRQGRWDYGYTF

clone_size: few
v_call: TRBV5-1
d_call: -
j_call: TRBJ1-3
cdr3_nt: TGCGCCAGCAGCTTGGAAGCACCCGGAAACACCATATATTTT
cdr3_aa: CASSLEAPGNTIYF

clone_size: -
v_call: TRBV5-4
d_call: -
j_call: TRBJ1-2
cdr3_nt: TGTGCCAGCAGCGCCCAACAAACAGGGAACTATGGCTACACCTTC
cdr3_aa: CASSAQQTGNYGYTF

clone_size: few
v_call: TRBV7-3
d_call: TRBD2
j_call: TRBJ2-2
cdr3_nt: TGTGCCAGCAGCCCACTTGCGGGGGGAACCGGGGAGCTGTTTTTT
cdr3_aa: CASSPLAGGTGELFF

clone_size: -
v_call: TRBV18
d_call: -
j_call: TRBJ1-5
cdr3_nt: TGTGCCAGCTCAGCGGGGGGCTTGGTTAATCAGCCCCAGCATTTT
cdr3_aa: CASSAGGLVNQPQHF

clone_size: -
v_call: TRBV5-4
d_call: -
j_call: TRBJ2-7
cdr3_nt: TGTGCCAGCAGCCGCCCGGGGGGCGCGCGAACCTACGAGCAGTACTTC
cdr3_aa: CASSRPGGARTYEQYF

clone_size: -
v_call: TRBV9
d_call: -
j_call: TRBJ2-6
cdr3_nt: TGTGCCAGCAGCGCAAGCCTCTCTGGGGCCAACGTCCTGACTTTC
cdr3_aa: CASSASLSGANVLTF

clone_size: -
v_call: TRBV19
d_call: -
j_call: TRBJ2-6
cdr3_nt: TGTGCCAGTAGTATAGATGCAGGTGATGGTGGGGCCAACGTCCTGACTTTC
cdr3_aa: CASSIDAGDGGANVLTF

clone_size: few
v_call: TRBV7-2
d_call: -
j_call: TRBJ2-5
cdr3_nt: TGTGCCAGCAGCTTAGAGGAGAGGTACGCAGAGACCCAGTACTTC
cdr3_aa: CASSLEERYAETQYF

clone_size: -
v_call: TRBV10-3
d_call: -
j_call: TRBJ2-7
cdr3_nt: TGTGCCATCAGTGAGGGCTCAAGAGGCGCAGGGTCGGCCTACGAGCAGTACTTC
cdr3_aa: CAISEGSRGAGSAYEQYF

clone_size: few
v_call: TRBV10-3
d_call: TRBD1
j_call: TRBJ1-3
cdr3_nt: TGTGCCATCAGTGGCCCCGAGACAAGACAGGGGAAGGAAGGAAACACCATATATTTT
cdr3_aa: CAISGPETRQGKEGNTIYF

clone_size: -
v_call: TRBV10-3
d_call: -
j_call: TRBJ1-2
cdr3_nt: TGTGCCATCAGCGCCGCGGGGCGAGACTATGGCTACACCTTC
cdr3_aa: CAISAAGRDYGYTF

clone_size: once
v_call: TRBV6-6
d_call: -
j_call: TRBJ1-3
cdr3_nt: TGTGCCAGCAGCATCCAGGGCTCTGGAAACACCATATATTTT
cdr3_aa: CASSIQGSGNTIYF

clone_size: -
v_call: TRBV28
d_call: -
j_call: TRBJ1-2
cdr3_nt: TGTGCCAGCAGTTTAGGGACATCCCGCGCTTGGGGCTACACCTTC
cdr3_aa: CASSLGTSRAWGYTF

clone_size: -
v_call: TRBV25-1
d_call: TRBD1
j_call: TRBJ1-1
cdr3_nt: TGTGCCAGCAGTGTTGAGACAGGGCATCAGGGAGCTTTCTTT
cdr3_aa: CASSVETGHQGAFF

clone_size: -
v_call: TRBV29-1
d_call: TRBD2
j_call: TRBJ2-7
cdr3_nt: TGCAGCGTTGGATGGAGCGGGAGTACCTACGAGCAGTACTTC
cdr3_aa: CSVGWSGSTYEQYF

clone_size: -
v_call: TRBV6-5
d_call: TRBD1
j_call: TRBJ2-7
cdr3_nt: TGTGCCAGCAGTGCCGGGACAGGGTCCTACGAGCAGTACTTC
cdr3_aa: CASSAGTGSYEQYF

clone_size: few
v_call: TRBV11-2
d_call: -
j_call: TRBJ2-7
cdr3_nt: TGTGCCAGCAGCTTAGAGCAGTGGTCCTACGAGCAGTACTTC
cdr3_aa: CASSLEQWSYEQYF

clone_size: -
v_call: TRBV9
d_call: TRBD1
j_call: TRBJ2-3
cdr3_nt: TGTGCCAGCAGCGTAGGGACAGGCCACACAGATACGCAGTATTTT
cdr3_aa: CASSVGTGHTDTQYF

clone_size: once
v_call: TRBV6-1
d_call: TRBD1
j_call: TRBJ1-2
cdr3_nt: TGTGCCAGCAGTCGACAGGGCGGACGGTATGGCTACACCTTC
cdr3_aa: CASSRQGGRYGYTF

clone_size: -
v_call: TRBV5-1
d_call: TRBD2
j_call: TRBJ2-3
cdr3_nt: TGCGCCAGCAGCTACGGACTAGCGGACACAGATACGCAGTATTTT
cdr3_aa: CASSYGLADTDTQYF

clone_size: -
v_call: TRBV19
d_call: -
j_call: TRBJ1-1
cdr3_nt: TGTGCCAGTAGTATTCAAGCCCTGGAGGGAACTTTCTTT
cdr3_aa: CASSIQALEGTFF